Listed below are T cell receptor beta chains from one sample, sequenced in a study of long-term antiretroviral therapy in people with HIV. The repertoire was sequenced with immunoSEQ multiplex PCR; TCRdb's copy has only in-frame clones and lacks some. The sample has tens of thousands of clones; 82% are singletons. This material consisted of unsorted PBMCs, taken 0.3 years after starting antiretroviral therapy. These receptors were obtained from a man younger than 30 with HIV. The CDR3 runs from the conserved cysteine through the conserved F or W. The D gene is left open where the match is weak. The size field is filled for only some rows; it gives once, few, many or a size class.

abundance,v_gene,d_gene,j_gene,CDR3nt,CDR3aa
once,TRBV7-6,.,TRBJ2-7,TGTGCCAGCAGCTCCAGACTGCCCTACGAGCAGTACTTC,CASSSRLPYEQYF
.,TRBV29-1,TRBD1,TRBJ1-1,TGCAGCGTTGAACAGGGGGCGCACGATACTGAAGCTTTCTTT,CSVEQGAHDTEAFF
.,TRBV7-2,TRBD1,TRBJ1-6,TGTGCCAGCAGCCCGACCCGACAGGGGGCGGGGGTAAATTCACCCCTCCACTTT,CASSPTRQGAGVNSPLHF
.,TRBV27,TRBD1,TRBJ1-2,TGTGCCAGCATGAGGGACAGGGGGGACTATGGCTACACCTTC,CASMRDRGDYGYTF
.,TRBV4-3,.,TRBJ2-6,TGCGCCAGCAGCCAAGGGAAGGTGAGGGAGGCTGGGGCCAACGTCCTGACTTTC,CASSQGKVREAGANVLTF
.,TRBV7-8,.,TRBJ1-1,TGTGCCAGCAGCCCCCGAAGGGTGGACACTGAAGCTTTCTTT,CASSPRRVDTEAFF
.,TRBV11-2,.,TRBJ2-4,TGTGCCAGCAGCCCCGGGCCGGGGATTTTTAGGAACATTCAGTACTTC,CASSPGPGIFRNIQYF
.,TRBV5-1,.,TRBJ2-3,TGCGCCAGCAGGATAGAAGGATTAGATACGCAGTATTTT,CASRIEGLDTQYF
few,TRBV14,.,TRBJ2-7,TGTGCCAGCAGCCAAAGGGACGGCTCCTACGAGCAGTACTTC,CASSQRDGSYEQYF
once,TRBV28,.,TRBJ2-4,TGTGCCAGCAGTTTAGGGGGGACCGCCAAAAACATTCAGTACTTC,CASSLGGTAKNIQYF
.,TRBV7-3,.,TRBJ2-1,TGTGCCAGCAGCCCGGGTAGCCAGGATGAGCAGTTCTTC,CASSPGSQDEQFF
.,TRBV29-1,TRBD2,TRBJ2-5,TGCAGCGTTGAACTCGCGGGAGGTGGGGAGACCCAGTACTTC,CSVELAGGGETQYF
.,TRBV10-1,.,TRBJ2-7,TGCGCCAGCAGTGAGTCCCAACTAGCCTACGAGCAGTACTTC,CASSESQLAYEQYF
.,TRBV6-5,TRBD1,TRBJ2-5,TGTGCCAGCAGTTACGGGACAGGGGGAGAGACCCAGTACTTC,CASSYGTGGETQYF
.,TRBV2,.,TRBJ2-7,TGTGCCAGCAATAGAGTGCAGGGCCCCTACGAGCAGTACTTC,CASNRVQGPYEQYF
.,TRBV5-5,.,TRBJ2-2,TGTGCCAGCAGCTGGAGAGAAGCGAACACCGGGGAGCTGTTTTTT,CASSWREANTGELFF
.,TRBV5-1,.,TRBJ2-7,TGCGCCAGCAGCTTGGCGGGCAGCTCCTACGAGCAGTACTTC,CASSLAGSSYEQYF
.,TRBV2,TRBD2,TRBJ2-1,TGTGCCAGCAGTGAAGGGGGCCCCCCTAGCGGACTAAACAATGAGCAGTTCTTC,CASSEGGPPSGLNNEQFF
.,TRBV7-9,.,TRBJ2-7,TGTGCCAGCAGCGACACCGTACACGAGCAGTACTTC,CASSDTVHEQYF
few,TRBV11-3,TRBD2,TRBJ2-1,TGTGCCAGCAGCAGCAAGGTGGCGGGAGTTTATGAGCAGTTCTTC,CASSSKVAGVYEQFF
.,TRBV7-9,TRBD2,TRBJ2-3,TGTGCCAGCAGCCTATATATATCCGGGGGGGATACGCAGTATTTT,CASSLYISGGDTQYF
.,TRBV6-6,.,TRBJ1-5,TGTGCCAGCAATCCACAGGGCTTCGAGCCCCAGCATTTT,CASNPQGFEPQHF
.,TRBV2,TRBD2,TRBJ2-7,TGTGCCAGCAGTGAACTAGCGGGCCTCGGGGAGCAGTACTTC,CASSELAGLGEQYF
.,TRBV10-3,.,TRBJ2-5,TGTGCCATCAGTGAGACGGGGTACCAAGAGACCCAGTACTTC,CAISETGYQETQYF
.,TRBV11-2,.,TRBJ1-2,TGTGCCAGCAGCTTAGGGGGCCATGGCTACACCTTC,CASSLGGHGYTF
.,TRBV7-9,.,TRBJ2-7,TGTGCCAGCAGCTTTTTGTACGAGCAGTACTTC,CASSFLYEQYF
.,TRBV6-5,.,TRBJ1-1,TGTGCCAGCGGGATAGGGGATACCCTGAACACTGAAGCTTTCTTT,CASGIGDTLNTEAFF
.,TRBV2,.,TRBJ2-3,TGTGCCAGCAGTGGGCTGGGTGGGGGGCTCGCAGATACGCAGTATTTT,CASSGLGGGLADTQYF
.,TRBV28,TRBD1,TRBJ2-6,TGTGCCAGCAGTCCTAACAGGGGTCCTGGGGCCAACGTCCTGACTTTC,CASSPNRGPGANVLTF
.,TRBV5-4,.,TRBJ2-7,TGTGCCAGCAGCGGGGGACCCCTCGAGCAGTACTTC,CASSGGPLEQYF
.,TRBV5-1,.,TRBJ2-1,TGCGCCAGCAGCTTGGAGGGGGGGGTCGTCGGTGAGCAGTTCTTC,CASSLEGGVVGEQFF
few,TRBV11-2,TRBD2,TRBJ2-1,TGTGCCAGCAGCTCCGTAAGGAGCGGGAGCCTTTATGAGCAGTTCTTC,CASSSVRSGSLYEQFF
.,TRBV12-5,.,TRBJ2-2,TGTGCTAGTGGTATGCTAGCGCCGAGGGCCACCGGGGAGCTGTTTTTT,CASGMLAPRATGELFF
.,TRBV5-1,.,TRBJ2-7,TGCGCCAGCAGCTGGGGCAGGGGTAGGTACGAGCAGTACTTC,CASSWGRGRYEQYF
once,TRBV7-2,.,TRBJ1-4,TGTGCCAGCAGCTCGCCCCAGGGGACTGAAAAACTGTTTTTT,CASSSPQGTEKLFF
.,TRBV19,TRBD1,TRBJ2-2,TGTGCCAGTAGTCTCGGGACAGGGGCCGGGGAGCTGTTTTTT,CASSLGTGAGELFF